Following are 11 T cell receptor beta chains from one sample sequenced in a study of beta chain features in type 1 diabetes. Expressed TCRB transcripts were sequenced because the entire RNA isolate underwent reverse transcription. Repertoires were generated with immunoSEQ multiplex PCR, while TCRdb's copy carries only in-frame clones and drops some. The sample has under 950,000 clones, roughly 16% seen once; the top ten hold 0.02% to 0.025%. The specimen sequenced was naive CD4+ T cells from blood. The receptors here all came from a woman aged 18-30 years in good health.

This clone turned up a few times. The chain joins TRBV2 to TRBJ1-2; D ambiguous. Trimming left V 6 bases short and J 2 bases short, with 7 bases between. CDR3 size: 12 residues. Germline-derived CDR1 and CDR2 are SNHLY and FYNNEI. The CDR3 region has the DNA TGTGCCAGCAGAGATGAGAACTATGGCTACACCTTC. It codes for CASRDENYGYTF.

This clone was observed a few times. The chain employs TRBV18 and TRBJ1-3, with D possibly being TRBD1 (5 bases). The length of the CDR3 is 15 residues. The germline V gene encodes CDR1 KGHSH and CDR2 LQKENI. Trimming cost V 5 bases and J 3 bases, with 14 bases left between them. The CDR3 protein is CASSTGTGYGNTIYF. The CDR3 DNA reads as TGTGCCAGCTCAACCGGGACCGGTTATGGAAACACCATATATTTT.

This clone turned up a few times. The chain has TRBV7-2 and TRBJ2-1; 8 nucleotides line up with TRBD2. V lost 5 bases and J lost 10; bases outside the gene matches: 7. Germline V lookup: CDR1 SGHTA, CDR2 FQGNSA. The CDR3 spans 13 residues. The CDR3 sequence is CASSRGTRNEQFF. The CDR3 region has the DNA TGTGCCAGCAGCAGGGGGACTAGGAACGAGCAGTTCTTC.

CDR3 protein: CASGAGTSFSTDTQYF. The CDR3 nucleotides read TGTGCCAGCGGTGCCGGGACTAGCTTTAGCACAGATACGCAGTATTTT. The rearrangement links TRBV28 to TRBJ2-3; 9 nucleotides match TRBD2. V was pared by 8 bases and J by 0 bases, with 9 bases of the junction left unmatched. The CDR3 is made up of 16 amino acids. Germline loops: CDR1 MDHEN, CDR2 SYDVKM.

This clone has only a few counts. Written as DNA, the CDR3 is TGTGCCAGTAGTTTTAGGGCATTGAACACTGAAGCTTTCTTT. This codes for CASSFRALNTEAFF. The J gene is TRBJ1-1, the V gene TRBV19; unclear D gene. The CDR3 runs 14 residues. Germline V lookup: CDR1 LNHDA, CDR2 SQIVND (reference sequence). The V end lost 5 bases, the J end lost 0 bases, and 10 bases lay between the germline ends. Full variable domain (missing parts from reference TRBV19 and TRBJ1-1): DGGITQSPKYLFRKEGQNVTLSCEQNLNHDAMYWYRQDPGQGLRLIYYSQIVNDFQKGDIAEGYSVSREKKESFPLTVTSAQKNPTAFYLCASSFRALNTEAFFGQGTRLTVV.

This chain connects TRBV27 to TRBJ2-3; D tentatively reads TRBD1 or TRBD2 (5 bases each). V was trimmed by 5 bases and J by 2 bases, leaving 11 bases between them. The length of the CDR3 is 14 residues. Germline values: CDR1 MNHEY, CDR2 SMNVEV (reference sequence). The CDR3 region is CASSPGTVTDTQYF. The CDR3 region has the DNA TGTGCCAGCAGTCCTGGGACGGTCACAGATACGCAGTATTTT.

The CDR3 DNA reads TGTGCCAGCAGCCGAAACCGACTAGCGGGAGGCATTTACAATGAGCAGTTCTTC. Its protein product is CASSRNRLAGGIYNEQFF. The chain is built from TRBV4-2 and TRBJ2-1; 13 positions agree with TRBD2. V lost 4 bases and J lost 4; bases outside the gene matches: 10. The CDR3 is 18 amino acids. CDR1 and CDR2 from the germline V gene are LGHNA and YNFKEQ.

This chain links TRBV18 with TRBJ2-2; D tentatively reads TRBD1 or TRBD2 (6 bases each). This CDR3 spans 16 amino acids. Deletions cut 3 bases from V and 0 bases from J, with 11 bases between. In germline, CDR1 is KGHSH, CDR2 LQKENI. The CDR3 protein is CASSPRGTSNTGELFF. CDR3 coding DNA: TGTGCCAGCTCACCCCGGGGGACATCGAACACCGGGGAGCTGTTTTTT.

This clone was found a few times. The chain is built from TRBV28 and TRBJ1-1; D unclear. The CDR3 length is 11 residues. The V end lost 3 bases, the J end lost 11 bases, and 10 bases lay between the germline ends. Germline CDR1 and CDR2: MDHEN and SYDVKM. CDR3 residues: CASSFATGAFF. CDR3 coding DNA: TGTGCCAGCAGTTTTGCTACGGGGGCTTTCTTT.

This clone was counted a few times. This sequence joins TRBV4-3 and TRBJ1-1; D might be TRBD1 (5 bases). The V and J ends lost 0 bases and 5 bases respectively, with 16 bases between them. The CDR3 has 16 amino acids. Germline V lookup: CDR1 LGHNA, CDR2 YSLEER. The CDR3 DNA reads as TGCGCCAGCAGCCAAGAGGTGGCTTACGGGGCTACTGAAGCTTTCTTT. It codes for CASSQEVAYGATEAFF.

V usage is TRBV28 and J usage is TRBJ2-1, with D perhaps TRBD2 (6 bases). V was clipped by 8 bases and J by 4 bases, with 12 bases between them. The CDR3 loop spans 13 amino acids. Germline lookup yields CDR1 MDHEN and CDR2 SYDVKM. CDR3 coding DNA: TGTGCCAGCTTTCCGGCGGGATACAATGAGCAGTTCTTC. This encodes CASFPAGYNEQFF.